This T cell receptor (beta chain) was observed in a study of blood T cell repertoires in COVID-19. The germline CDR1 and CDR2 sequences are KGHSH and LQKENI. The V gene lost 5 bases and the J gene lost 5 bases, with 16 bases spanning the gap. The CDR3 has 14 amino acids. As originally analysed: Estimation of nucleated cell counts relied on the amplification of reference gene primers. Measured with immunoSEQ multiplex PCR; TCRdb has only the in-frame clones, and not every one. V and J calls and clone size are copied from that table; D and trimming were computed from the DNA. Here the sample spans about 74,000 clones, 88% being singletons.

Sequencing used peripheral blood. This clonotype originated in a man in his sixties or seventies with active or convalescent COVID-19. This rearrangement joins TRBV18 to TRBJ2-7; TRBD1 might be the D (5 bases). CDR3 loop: CASSSDSAMNEQYF. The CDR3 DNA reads TGTGCCAGCTCATCAGACAGTGCTATGAACGAGCAGTACTTC.